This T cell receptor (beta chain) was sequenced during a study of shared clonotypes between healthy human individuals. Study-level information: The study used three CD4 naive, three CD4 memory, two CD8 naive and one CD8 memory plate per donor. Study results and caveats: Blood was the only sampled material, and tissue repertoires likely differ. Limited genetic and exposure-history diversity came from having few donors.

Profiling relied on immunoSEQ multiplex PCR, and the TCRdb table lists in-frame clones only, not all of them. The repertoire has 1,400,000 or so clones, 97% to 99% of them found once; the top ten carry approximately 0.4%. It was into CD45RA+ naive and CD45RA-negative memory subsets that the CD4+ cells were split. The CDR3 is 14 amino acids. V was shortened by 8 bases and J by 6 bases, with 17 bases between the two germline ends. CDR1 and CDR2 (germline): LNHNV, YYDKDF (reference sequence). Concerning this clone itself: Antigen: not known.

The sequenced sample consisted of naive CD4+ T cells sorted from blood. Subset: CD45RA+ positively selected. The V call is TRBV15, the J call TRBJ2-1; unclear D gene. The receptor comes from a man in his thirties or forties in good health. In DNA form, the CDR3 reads TGTGCCACCGGGGTGGGGAAACGTACCAATGAGCAGTTCTTC. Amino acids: CATGVGKRTNEQFF.